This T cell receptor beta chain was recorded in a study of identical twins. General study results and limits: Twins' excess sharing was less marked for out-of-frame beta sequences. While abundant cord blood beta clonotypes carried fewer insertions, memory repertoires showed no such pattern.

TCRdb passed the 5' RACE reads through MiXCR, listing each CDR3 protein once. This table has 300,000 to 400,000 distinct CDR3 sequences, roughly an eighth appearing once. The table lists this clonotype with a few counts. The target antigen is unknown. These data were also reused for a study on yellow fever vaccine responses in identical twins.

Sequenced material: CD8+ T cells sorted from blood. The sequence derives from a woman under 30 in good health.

Here the CDR3 DNA reads TGTGCCAGCCTAACCTACGAGCAGTACTTC. Protein product: CASLTYEQYF. The chain employs TRBV19 and TRBJ2-7; D is unresolved. The CDR3 has 10 residues. V was pared by 9 bases and J by 2 bases, with 5 bases between. Germline-derived CDR1 and CDR2 are LNHDA and SQIVND (reference sequence).